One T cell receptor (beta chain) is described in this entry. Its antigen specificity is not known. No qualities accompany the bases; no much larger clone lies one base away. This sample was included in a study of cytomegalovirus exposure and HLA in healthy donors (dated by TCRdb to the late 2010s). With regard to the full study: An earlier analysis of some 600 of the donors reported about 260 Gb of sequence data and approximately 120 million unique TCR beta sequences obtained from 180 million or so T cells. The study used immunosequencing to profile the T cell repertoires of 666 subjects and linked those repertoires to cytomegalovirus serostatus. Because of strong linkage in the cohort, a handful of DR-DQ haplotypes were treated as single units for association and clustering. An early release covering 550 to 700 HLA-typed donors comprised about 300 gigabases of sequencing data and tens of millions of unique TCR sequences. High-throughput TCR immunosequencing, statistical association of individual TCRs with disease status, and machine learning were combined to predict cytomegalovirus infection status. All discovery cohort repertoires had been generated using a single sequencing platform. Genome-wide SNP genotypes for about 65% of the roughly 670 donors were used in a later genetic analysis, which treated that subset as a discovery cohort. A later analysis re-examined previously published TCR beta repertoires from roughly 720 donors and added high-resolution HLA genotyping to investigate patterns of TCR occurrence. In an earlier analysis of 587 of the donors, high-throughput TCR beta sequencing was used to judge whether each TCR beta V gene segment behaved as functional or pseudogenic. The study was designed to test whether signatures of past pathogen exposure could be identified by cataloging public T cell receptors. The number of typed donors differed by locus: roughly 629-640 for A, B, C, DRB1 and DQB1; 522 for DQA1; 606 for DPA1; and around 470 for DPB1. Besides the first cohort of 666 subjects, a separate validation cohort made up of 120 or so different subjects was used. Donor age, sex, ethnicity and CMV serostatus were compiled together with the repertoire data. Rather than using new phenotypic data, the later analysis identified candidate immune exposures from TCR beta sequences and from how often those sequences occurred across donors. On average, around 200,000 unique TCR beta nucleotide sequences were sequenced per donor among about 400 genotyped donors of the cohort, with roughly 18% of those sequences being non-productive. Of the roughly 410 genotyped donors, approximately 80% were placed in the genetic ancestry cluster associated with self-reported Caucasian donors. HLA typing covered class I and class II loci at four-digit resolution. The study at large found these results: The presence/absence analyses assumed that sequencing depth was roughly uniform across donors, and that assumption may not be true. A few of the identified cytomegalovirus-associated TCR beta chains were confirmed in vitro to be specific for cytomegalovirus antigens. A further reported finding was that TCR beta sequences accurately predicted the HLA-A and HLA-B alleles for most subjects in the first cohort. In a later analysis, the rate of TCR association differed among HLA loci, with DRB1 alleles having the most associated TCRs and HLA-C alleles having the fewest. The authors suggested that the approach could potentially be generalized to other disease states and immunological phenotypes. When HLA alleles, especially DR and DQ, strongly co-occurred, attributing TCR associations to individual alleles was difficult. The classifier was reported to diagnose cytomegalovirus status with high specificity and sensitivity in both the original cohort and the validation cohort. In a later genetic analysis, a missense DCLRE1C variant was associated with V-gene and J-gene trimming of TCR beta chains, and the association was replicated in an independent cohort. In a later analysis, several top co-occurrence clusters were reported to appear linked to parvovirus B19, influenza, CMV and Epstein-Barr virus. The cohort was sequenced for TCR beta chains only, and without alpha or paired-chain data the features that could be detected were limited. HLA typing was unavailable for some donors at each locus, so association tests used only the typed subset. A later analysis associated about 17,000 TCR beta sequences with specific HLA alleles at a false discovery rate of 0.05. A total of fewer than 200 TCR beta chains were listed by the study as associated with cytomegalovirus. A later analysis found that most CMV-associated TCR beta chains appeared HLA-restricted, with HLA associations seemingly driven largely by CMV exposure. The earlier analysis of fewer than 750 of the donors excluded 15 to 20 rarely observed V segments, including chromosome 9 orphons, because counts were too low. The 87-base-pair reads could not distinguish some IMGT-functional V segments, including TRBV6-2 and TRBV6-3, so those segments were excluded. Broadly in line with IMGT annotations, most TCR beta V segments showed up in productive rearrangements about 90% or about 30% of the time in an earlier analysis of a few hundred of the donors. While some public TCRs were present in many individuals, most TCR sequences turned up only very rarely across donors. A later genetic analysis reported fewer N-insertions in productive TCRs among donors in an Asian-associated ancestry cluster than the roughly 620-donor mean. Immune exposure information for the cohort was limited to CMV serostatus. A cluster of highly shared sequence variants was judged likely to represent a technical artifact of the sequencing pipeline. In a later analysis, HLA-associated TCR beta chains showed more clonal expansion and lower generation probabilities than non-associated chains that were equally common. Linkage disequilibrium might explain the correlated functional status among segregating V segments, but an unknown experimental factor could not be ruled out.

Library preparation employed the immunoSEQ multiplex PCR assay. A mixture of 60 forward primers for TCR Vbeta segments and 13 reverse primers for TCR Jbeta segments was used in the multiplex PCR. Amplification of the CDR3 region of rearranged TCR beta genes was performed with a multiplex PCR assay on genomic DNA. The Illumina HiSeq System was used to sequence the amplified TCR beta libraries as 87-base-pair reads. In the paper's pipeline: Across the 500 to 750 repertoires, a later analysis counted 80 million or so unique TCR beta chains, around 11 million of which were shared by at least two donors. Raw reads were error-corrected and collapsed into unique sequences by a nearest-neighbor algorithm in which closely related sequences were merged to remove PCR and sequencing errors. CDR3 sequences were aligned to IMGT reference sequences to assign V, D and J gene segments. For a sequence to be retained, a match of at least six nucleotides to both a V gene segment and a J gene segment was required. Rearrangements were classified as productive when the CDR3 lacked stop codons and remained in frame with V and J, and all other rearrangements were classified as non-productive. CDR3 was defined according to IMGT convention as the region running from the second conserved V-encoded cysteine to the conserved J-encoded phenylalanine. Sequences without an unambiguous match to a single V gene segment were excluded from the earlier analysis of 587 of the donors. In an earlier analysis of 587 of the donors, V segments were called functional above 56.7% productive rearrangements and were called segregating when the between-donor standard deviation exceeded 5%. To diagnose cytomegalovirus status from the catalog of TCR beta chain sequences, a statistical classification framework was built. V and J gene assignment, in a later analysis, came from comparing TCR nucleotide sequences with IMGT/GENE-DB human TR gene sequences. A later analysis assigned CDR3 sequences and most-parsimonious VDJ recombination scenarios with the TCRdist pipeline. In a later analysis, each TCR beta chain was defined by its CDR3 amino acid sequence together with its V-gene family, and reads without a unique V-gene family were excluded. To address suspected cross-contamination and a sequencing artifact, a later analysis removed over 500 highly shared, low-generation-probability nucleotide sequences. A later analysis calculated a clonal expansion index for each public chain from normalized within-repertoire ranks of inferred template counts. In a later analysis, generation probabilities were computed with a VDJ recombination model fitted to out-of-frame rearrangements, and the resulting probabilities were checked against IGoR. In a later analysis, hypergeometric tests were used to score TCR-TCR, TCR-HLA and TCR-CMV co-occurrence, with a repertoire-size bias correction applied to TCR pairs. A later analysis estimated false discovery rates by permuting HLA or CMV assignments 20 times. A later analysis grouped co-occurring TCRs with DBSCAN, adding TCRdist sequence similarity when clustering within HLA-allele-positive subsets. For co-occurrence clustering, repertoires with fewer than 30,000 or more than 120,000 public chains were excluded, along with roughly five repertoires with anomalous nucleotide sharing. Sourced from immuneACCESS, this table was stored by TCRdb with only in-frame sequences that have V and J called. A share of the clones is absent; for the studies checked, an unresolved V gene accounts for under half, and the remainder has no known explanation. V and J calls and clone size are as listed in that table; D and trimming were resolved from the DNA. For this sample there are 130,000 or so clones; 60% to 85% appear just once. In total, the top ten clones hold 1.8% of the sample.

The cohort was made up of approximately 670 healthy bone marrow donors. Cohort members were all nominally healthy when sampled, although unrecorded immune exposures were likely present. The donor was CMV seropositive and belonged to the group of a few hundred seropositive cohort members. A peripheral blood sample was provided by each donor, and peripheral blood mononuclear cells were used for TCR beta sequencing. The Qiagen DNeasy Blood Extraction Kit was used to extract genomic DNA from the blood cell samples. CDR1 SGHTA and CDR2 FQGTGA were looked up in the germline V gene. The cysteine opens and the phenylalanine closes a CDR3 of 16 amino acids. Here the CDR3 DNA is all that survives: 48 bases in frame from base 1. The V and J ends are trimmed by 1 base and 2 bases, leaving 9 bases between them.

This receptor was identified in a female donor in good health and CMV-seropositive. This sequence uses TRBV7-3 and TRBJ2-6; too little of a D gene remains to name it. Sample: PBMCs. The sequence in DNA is TGTGCCAGCAGCTTAAGTTCCACAGCTGGGGCCAACGTCCTGACTTTC. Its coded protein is CASSLSSTAGANVLTF.